This TCR beta chain was profiled in a study of shared clonotypes between healthy human individuals. General observations from the study: Sampling covered nothing but blood. Tissue TCR repertoires likely differ from those found in blood. Depth of sequencing was expected to influence donor clonotype sharing.

Comments on this clone: The antigen is unknown.

The table came from immunoSEQ multiplex PCR; TCRdb's copy has only in-frame clones and leaves some out. The sample lists fewer than 600,000 clones, approximately 85% seen once, with about an eighth in the top ten. Genomic DNA of unsorted samples came from 90 million or so PBMCs. This CDR3 spans 16 amino acids. Germline V gives CDR1 KGHSH, CDR2 LQKENI. Trimming cost V 2 bases and J 2 bases, with 15 bases left between them. Material: PBMCs. The receptor was derived from a woman in her thirties or forties in good health. Some clones in this sample may be carry-over from other donors' samples. The V gene is TRBV18, the J gene TRBJ1-2, with unresolved D. The DNA for the CDR3 is TGTGCCAGCTCACCATCTGTTGGAGACTTAAACTATGGCTACACCTTC. This encodes CASSPSVGDLNYGYTF.